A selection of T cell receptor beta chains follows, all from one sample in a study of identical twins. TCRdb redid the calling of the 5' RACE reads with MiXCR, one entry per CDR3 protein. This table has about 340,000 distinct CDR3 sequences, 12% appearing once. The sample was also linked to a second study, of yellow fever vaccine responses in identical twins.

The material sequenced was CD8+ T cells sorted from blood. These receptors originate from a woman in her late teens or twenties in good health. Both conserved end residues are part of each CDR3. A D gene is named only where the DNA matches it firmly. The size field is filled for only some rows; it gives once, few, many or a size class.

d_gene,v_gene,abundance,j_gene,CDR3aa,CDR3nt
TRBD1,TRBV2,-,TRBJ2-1,CATGGWDNEQFF,TGTGCCACAGGGGGTTGGGACAATGAGCAGTTCTTC
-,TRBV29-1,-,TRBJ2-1,CSAGRVSRLNEQFF,TGCAGCGCCGGAAGGGTATCCCGACTCAATGAGCAGTTCTTC
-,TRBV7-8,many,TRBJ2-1,CASSPGKNEQFF,TGTGCCAGCAGCCCCGGGAAAAATGAGCAGTTCTTC
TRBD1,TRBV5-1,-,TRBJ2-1,CASSLPWDRGYNEQFF,TGCGCCAGCAGCTTGCCATGGGACAGGGGATACAATGAGCAGTTCTTC
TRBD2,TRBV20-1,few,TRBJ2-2,CSAGTSEYTGELFF,TGCAGTGCCGGGACTAGCGAGTACACCGGGGAGCTGTTTTTT
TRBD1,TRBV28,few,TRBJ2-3,CASRSTGVTDTQYF,TGTGCCAGCAGGTCTACAGGGGTCACAGATACGCAGTATTTT
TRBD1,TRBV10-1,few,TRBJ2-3,CASQDRETDTQYF,TGCGCCAGCCAAGACAGGGAGACAGATACGCAGTATTTT
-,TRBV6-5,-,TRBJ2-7,CASSYTPPGGFYLSYEQYF,TGTGCCAGCAGTTACACCCCGCCCGGGGGCTTTTACTTATCCTACGAGCAGTACTTC
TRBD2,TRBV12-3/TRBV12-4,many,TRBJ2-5,CASNEGLANQETQYF,TGTGCCAGCAACGAAGGACTAGCGAATCAAGAGACCCAGTACTTC
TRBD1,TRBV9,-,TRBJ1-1,CASSVEGAGTEAFF,TGTGCCAGCAGCGTAGAGGGGGCAGGCACTGAAGCTTTCTTT
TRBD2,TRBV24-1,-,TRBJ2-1,CATSQREMYNEQFF,TGTGCCACCTCCCAGCGGGAGATGTACAATGAGCAGTTCTTC
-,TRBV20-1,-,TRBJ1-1,CSVGWGQERLEAFF,TGCAGTGTCGGCTGGGGGCAGGAGAGACTTGAAGCTTTCTTT
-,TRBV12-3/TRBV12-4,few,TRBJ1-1,CASKTGTSEAFF,TGTGCCAGCAAAACAGGGACATCTGAAGCTTTCTTT
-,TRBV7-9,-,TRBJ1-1,CASSHGGVEGAFF,TGTGCCAGCAGTCACGGTGGGGTTGAGGGAGCTTTCTTT
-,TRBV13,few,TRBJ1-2,CASSLPSREVGYTF,TGTGCCAGCAGCCTGCCTTCTCGAGAGGTAGGCTACACCTTC
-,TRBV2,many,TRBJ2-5,CAGSRPGGGETQYF,TGTGCCGGCTCCCGTCCGGGCGGAGGAGAGACCCAGTACTTC
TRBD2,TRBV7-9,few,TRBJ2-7,CASRGAGGYEQYF,TGTGCCAGCAGAGGAGCGGGAGGGTACGAGCAGTACTTC
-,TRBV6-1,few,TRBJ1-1,CASSPTGWTEAFF,TGTGCCAGCAGCCCGACAGGTTGGACTGAAGCTTTCTTT
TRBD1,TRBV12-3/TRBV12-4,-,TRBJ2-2,CASSGTAWGTGELFF,TGTGCCAGCAGTGGGACAGCCTGGGGCACCGGGGAGCTGTTTTTT
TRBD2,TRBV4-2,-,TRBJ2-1,CASSQDSAGDPYNEQFF,TGTGCCAGCAGCCAAGATTCCGCGGGAGACCCCTACAATGAGCAGTTCTTC
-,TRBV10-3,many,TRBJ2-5,CATHSEWDETQYF,TGTGCCACCCACTCCGAGTGGGACGAGACCCAGTACTTC
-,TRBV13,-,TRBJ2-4,CASSLGPKNIQYF,TGTGCCAGCAGCCTCGGGCCAAAAAACATTCAGTACTTC
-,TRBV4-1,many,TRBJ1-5,CASSQAQNQPQHF,TGCGCCAGCAGCCAAGCCCAGAATCAGCCCCAGCATTTT
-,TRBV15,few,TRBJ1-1,CATSRAQANTEAFF,TGTGCCACCAGCAGAGCACAGGCGAACACTGAAGCTTTCTTT
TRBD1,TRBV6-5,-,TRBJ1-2,CASSYDRTGLNYGYTF,TGTGCCAGCAGTTACGATAGGACAGGGTTGAACTATGGCTACACCTTC
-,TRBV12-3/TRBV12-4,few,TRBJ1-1,CASSATSSGFPEAFF,TGTGCCAGCAGTGCAACGTCCTCAGGTTTCCCTGAAGCTTTCTTT
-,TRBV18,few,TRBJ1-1,CASSSHLNTEAFF,TGTGCCAGCTCATCCCACCTTAACACTGAAGCTTTCTTT
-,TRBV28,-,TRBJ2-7,CASMRPGLYEQYF,TGTGCCAGCATGCGTCCAGGGCTCTACGAGCAGTACTTC